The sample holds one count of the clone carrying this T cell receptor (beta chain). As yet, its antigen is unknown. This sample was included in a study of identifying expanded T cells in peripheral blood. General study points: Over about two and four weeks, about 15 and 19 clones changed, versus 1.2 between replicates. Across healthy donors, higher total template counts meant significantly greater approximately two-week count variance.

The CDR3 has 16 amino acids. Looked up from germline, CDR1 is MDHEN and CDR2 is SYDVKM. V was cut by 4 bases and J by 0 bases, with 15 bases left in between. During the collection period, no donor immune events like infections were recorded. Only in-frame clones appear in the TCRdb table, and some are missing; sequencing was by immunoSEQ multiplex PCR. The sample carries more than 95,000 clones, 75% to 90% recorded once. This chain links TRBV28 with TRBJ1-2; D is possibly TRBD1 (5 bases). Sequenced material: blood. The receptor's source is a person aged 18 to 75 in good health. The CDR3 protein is CASSSTQGRANYGYTF. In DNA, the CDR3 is TGTGCCAGCAGTTCGACGCAGGGACGGGCTAACTATGGCTACACCTTC.